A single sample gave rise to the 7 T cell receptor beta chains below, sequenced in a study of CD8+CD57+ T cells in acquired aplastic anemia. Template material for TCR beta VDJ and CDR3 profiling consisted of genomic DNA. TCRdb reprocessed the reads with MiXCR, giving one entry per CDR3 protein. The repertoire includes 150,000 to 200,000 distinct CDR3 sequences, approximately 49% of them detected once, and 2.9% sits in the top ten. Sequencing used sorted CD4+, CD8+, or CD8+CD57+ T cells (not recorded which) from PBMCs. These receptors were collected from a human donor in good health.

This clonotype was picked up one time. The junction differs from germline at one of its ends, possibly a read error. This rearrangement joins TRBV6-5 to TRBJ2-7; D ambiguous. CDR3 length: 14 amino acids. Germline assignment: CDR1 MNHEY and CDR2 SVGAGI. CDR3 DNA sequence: TGTGCCAGCAGTAACTCGGGCCCCCACAACGAGCAGCACTTC. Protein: CASSNSGPHNEQHF.

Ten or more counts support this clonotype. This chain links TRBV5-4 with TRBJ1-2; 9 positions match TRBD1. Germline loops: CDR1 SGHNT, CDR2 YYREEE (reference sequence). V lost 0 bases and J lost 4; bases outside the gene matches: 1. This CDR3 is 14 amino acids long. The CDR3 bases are TGTGCCAGCAGCTTGGGACAGGGGGGCTATGGCTACACCTTC. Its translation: CASSLGQGGYGYTF.

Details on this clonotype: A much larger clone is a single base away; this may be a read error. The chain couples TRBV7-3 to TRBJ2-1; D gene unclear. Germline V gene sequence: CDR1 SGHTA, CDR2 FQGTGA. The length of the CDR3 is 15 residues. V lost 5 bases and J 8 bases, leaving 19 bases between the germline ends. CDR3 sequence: CASSPGCGIVDEQFF. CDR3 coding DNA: TGTGCCAGCAGCCCCGGGTGTGGGATAGTGGATGAGCAGTTCTTC.

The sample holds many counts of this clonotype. The DNA of the CDR3 is TGTGCCAGCAGCGCCCAGGGGCGAAACACCGGGGAGCTGTTTTTT. Encoded protein: CASSAQGRNTGELFF. This chain joins TRBV9 and TRBJ2-2, with a possible D match to TRBD1 (6 bases). The CDR3 contains 15 residues. Trimming pared 3 bases from V and 2 bases from J, leaving 11 bases between. The germline V gene has CDR1 SGDLS and CDR2 YYNGEE.

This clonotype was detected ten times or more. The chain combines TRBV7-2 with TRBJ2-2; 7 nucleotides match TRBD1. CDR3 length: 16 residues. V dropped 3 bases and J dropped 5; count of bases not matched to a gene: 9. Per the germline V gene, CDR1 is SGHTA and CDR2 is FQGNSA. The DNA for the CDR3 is TGTGCCAGCAGCTTGAAAAGTTCGACAGGGACCGGGGAGCTGTTTTTT. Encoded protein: CASSLKSSTGTGELFF.

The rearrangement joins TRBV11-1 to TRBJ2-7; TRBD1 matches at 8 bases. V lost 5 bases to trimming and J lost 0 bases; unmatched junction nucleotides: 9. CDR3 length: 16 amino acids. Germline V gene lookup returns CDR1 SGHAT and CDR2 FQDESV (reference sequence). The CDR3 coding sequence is TGTGCCAGCAGCCGAGCGACAGGGGTGAACTCCTACGAGCAGTACTTC. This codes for CASSRATGVNSYEQYF.

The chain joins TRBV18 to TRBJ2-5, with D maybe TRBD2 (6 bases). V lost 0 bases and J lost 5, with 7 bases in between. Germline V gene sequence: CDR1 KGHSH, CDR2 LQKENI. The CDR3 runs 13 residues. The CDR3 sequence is CASSPPGLETQYF. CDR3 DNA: TGTGCCAGCTCACCACCGGGACTCGAGACCCAGTACTTC.